This T cell receptor beta chain was sequenced in a study of T cell repertoires in cytomegalovirus infection. Study in general: Epitope selection comprised recently identified HLA-C-restricted CMV epitopes and well-studied HLA-B-restricted CMV epitopes. General observations from the study: Pooled public TCR beta family frequency picked out CMV carriers with the relevant HLA. Ex vivo responses were dominated by HLA-C-restricted CMV-specific TCR beta clonotypes.

The CDR3 is 16 residues long. Germline CDR1 WNHNN, CDR2 SYGVQD (reference sequence). V shed 3 bases and J shed 8 bases, with 20 bases lying between them. This clonotype was seen a handful of times. Its antigen is as yet unknown. MiXCR was run by TCRdb on the reads, yielding one entry per CDR3 protein. The repertoire holds more than 250,000 distinct CDR3 sequences, with roughly 25% as singletons. The TCR was taken from a human donor in good health (CMV status not recorded). Some clones in this sample may be carry-over from other donors' samples. The chain uses TRBV10-1 and TRBJ2-1; D might be TRBD1 (6 bases). The source material was cultured PBMCs, sampled from culture after CMV antigen stimulation. The CDR3 is CASSETVAGASYEQFF. The DNA of the CDR3 is TGCGCCAGCAGTGAAACCGTCGCAGGGGCTTCGTATGAGCAGTTCTTC.